The rows below give T cell receptor beta chains drawn from one sample of a study of T cell responses to AZD1222 COVID-19 vaccine. Clones were sequenced by immunoSEQ multiplex PCR, and TCRdb holds only the in-frame ones, with some missing. The sample shows roughly 130,000 clones, 75% to 90% of them seen only once. The sample consisted of peripheral blood, taken on day 0 of AZD1222 vaccination. Receptor source: an adult in good health. The CDR3 runs from the conserved cysteine through the conserved F or W. The order of the fields is J gene, clone size, D gene, V gene, CDR3 DNA, CDR3 protein. The D gene is left open where the match is weak. Not every row has a clone size; where given, it reads once, few, many or a size class.

J: TRBJ1-1
size: few
D: -
V: TRBV5-1
DNA: TGCGCCAGCAGCTTGGCCCGACAGAACACTGAAGCTTTCTTT
CDR3: CASSLARQNTEAFF

J: TRBJ1-6
size: -
D: TRBD1
V: TRBV6-5
DNA: TGTGCCAGCAGTCGGACAGGGGGCAAGTCACCCCTCCACTTT
CDR3: CASSRTGGKSPLHF

J: TRBJ1-1
size: -
D: TRBD1
V: TRBV2
DNA: TGTGCCAGCAGTGATTGGGACAGGGGGCGAACTGAAGCTTTCTTT
CDR3: CASSDWDRGRTEAFF

J: TRBJ2-7
size: -
D: TRBD2
V: TRBV10-1
DNA: TGCGCAACGCCCGGGAGGCAGGGAGAACACGAGCAGTACTTC
CDR3: CATPGRQGEHEQYF

J: TRBJ1-4
size: -
D: -
V: TRBV30
DNA: TGTGCCTGGGGAGGATTAGCAACTAATGAAAAACTGTTTTTT
CDR3: CAWGGLATNEKLFF

J: TRBJ2-3
size: -
D: -
V: TRBV15
DNA: TGTGCCACCAGCAGAGAAAGAATAGATACGCAGTATTTT
CDR3: CATSRERIDTQYF

J: TRBJ2-3
size: -
D: -
V: TRBV5-1
DNA: TGCGCCAGCAGCCCCCCGTCTTCGGGGATCACAGATACGCAGTATTTT
CDR3: CASSPPSSGITDTQYF

J: TRBJ2-7
size: -
D: -
V: TRBV19
DNA: TGTGCCAGTAGTATTTTGCAGGGTGGAGAGCAGTACTTC
CDR3: CASSILQGGEQYF

J: TRBJ1-4
size: -
D: -
V: TRBV30
DNA: TGTGCCTGGACGAAGGGTGCAACTAATGAAAAACTGTTTTTT
CDR3: CAWTKGATNEKLFF

J: TRBJ1-2
size: -
D: -
V: TRBV7-2
DNA: TGTGCCAGCAGCTTAGTTCGTCTAGTTCCTAACTATGGCTACACCTTC
CDR3: CASSLVRLVPNYGYTF

J: TRBJ1-5
size: -
D: -
V: TRBV6-5
DNA: TGTGCCAGCAGAGTGGACGGGCGGTCCAATCAGCCCCAGCATTTT
CDR3: CASRVDGRSNQPQHF

J: TRBJ2-1
size: -
D: TRBD2
V: TRBV6-4
DNA: TGTGCCAGCAGTCCTAGCGGGGGGTACAACAATGAGCAGTTCTTC
CDR3: CASSPSGGYNNEQFF

J: TRBJ1-2
size: -
D: -
V: TRBV28
DNA: TGTGCCAGCAGTTTGGGGACGGGAGGCTACACCTTC
CDR3: CASSLGTGGYTF

J: TRBJ2-3
size: -
D: TRBD1
V: TRBV19
DNA: TGTGCCAGTAGTTCGCCCGGGACAGGGGTGGATACGCAGTATTTT
CDR3: CASSSPGTGVDTQYF

J: TRBJ2-7
size: -
D: -
V: TRBV9
DNA: TGTGCCAGCAGCCTCTGGCAGAGCTCCTACGAGCAGTACTTC
CDR3: CASSLWQSSYEQYF

J: TRBJ2-5
size: -
D: -
V: TRBV9
DNA: TGTGCCAGCAGCGTAGGAGGGGATGAGACCCAGTACTTC
CDR3: CASSVGGDETQYF

J: TRBJ1-2
size: -
D: -
V: TRBV3-1/TRBV3-2
DNA: TGTGCCAGCAGCCAAGATTGGCAGGGGACTAACTATGGCTACACCTTC
CDR3: CASSQDWQGTNYGYTF

J: TRBJ2-7
size: -
D: -
V: TRBV6-5
DNA: TGTGCCAGCAGCTCCGGGGGACCCTACGAGCAGTACTTC
CDR3: CASSSGGPYEQYF

J: TRBJ1-1
size: -
D: -
V: TRBV28
DNA: TGTGCCAGCTACGACAGGTACACTGAAGCTTTCTTT
CDR3: CASYDRYTEAFF

J: TRBJ1-1
size: few
D: TRBD1
V: TRBV18
DNA: TGTGCCAGCTCTTATGGACAGGGGGCTCCTTCTAAAGCTTTCTTT
CDR3: CASSYGQGAPSKAFF

J: TRBJ1-5
size: -
D: -
V: TRBV27
DNA: TGTGCCAGCAGTTTACAGTATAGCAATCAGCCCCAGCATTTT
CDR3: CASSLQYSNQPQHF

J: TRBJ2-7
size: few
D: -
V: TRBV7-5
DNA: TGTGTCAGAAGCTTACTCGACCGGAGCTCCTACGAGCAGTACTTC
CDR3: CVRSLLDRSSYEQYF

J: TRBJ1-1
size: -
D: -
V: TRBV9
DNA: TGTGCCAGCAGCGGAATGGGGACCGCTCATGGGACTGAAGCTTTCTTT
CDR3: CASSGMGTAHGTEAFF

J: TRBJ2-5
size: -
D: -
V: TRBV5-1
DNA: TGCGCCAGCAGCTCGGACGGGGGCCGGGAGACCCAGTACTTC
CDR3: CASSSDGGRETQYF